What follows describes a single T cell receptor (beta chain). Its antigen remains unknown. This sample was included in a study of OX40 agonist ivuxolimab in advanced cancers. At the level of the study: Prior anti-PD-1, anti-PD-L1 or anti-CTLA-4 therapy was allowed; 35% to 40% had some.

General observations from the study: No determination was made of the antigen specificity of the expanded peripheral T cells.

Sequenced by immunoSEQ multiplex PCR; TCRdb stores in-frame clones only, minus some. This sample has 74,000 or so clones, with approximately 85% found just once. The sequence was collected from an adult with an advanced solid tumor such as melanoma, head and neck, liver or kidney cancer. The sample in question was CD4+ or CD8+ T cells sorted from blood, obtained in a trial of the OX40 agonist ivuxolimab.

The CDR3 bases are TGCAGTGCCCAGGACCAAAATGAGCAGTTCTTC. Translation: CSAQDQNEQFF. This chain links TRBV20-1 with TRBJ2-1; D gene uncertain. Germline V CDR1 and CDR2: DFQATT, SNEGSKA (reference sequence). The CDR3 consists of 11 residues. Between the trimmed V and J ends, which lost 6 bases and 7 bases, there was a span of 10 bases.